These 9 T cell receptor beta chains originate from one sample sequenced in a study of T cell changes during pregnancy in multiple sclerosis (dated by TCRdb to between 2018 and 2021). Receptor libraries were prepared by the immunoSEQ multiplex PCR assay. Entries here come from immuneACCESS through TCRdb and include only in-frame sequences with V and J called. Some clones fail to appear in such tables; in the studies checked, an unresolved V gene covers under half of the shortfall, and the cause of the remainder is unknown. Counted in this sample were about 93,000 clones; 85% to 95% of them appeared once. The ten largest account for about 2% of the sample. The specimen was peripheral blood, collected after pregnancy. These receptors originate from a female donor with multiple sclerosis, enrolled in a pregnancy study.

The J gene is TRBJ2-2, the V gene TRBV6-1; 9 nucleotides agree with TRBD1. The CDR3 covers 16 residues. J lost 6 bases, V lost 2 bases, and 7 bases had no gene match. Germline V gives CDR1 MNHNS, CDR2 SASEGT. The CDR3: CASSEMGQGFPGELFF. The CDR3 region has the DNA TGTGCCAGCAGTGAAATGGGACAGGGATTCCCCGGGGAGCTGTTTTTT.

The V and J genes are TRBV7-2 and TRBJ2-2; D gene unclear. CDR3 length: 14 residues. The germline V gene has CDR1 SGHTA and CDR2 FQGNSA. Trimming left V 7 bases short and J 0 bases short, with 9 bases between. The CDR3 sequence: CASTPGSNTGELFF. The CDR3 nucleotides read TGTGCCAGCACCCCAGGCTCGAACACCGGGGAGCTGTTTTTT. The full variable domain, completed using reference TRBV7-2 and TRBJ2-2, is GAGVSQSPSNKVTEKGKDVELRCDPISGHTALYWYRQSLGQGLEFLIYFQGNSAPDKSGLPSDRFSAERTGGSVSTLTIQRTQQEDSAVYLCASTPGSNTGELFFGEGSRLTVL.

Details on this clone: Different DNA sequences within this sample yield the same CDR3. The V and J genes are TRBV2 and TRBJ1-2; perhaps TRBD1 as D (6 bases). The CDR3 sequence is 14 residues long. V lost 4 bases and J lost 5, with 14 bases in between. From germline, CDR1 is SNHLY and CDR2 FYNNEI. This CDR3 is CASSGQGRGYGYTF. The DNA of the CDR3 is TGTGCCAGCAGTGGGCAGGGCAGGGGATATGGCTACACCTTC.

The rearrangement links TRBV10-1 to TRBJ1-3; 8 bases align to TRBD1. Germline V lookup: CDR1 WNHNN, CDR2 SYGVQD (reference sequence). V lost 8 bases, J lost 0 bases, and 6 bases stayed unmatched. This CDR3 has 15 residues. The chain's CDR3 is CASGPGGGSGNTIYF. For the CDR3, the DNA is TGCGCCAGCGGCCCAGGGGGCGGCTCTGGAAACACCATATATTTT.

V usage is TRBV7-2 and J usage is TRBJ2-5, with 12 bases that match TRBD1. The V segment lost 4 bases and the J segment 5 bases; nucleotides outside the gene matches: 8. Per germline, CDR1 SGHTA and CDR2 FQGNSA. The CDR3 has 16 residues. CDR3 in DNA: TGTGCCAGCAGCTCCTCCGGGACAGGGGGCTTTGAGACCCAGTACTTC. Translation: CASSSSGTGGFETQYF.

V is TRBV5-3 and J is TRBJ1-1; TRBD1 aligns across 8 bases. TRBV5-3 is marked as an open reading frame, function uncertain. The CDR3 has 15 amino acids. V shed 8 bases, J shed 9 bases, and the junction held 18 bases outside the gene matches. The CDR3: CASHSQGGTRQKAFF. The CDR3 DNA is TGTGCCAGCCACTCACAGGGGGGAACGAGGCAGAAAGCTTTCTTT.

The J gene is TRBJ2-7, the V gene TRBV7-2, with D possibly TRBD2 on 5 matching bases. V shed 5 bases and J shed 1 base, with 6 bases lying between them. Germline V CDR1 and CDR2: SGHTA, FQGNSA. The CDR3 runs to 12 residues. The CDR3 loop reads CASSQRSYEQYF. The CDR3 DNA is TGTGCCAGCAGCCAGCGGTCCTACGAGCAGTACTTC.

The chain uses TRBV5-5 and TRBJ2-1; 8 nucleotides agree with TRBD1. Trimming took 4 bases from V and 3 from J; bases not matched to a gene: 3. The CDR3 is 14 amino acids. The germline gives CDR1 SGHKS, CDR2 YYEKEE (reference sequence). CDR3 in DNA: TGTGCCAGCAGCCACGGACAGGGCTACAATGAGCAGTTCTTC. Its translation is CASSHGQGYNEQFF. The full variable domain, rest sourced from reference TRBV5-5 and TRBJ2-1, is DAGVTQSPTHLIKTRGQQVTLRCSPISGHKSVSWYQQVLGQGPQFIFQYYEKEERGRGNFPDRFSARQFPNYSSELNVNALLLGDSALYLCASSHGQGYNEQFFGPGTRLTVL.

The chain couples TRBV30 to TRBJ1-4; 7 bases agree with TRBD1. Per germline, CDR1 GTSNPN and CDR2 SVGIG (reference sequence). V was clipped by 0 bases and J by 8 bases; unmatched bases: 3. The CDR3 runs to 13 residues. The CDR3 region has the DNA TGTGCCTGGAGTGTGTCAGGGGGAGAAAAACTGTTTTTT. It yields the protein CAWSVSGGEKLFF.